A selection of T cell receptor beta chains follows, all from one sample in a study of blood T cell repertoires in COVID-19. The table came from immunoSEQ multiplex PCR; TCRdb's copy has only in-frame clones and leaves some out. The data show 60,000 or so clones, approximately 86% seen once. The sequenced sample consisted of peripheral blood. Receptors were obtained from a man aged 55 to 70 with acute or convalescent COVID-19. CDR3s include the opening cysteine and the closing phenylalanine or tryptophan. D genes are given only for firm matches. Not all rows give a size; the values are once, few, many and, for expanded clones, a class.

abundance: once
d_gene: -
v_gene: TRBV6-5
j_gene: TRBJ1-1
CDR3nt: TGTGCCAGCAGTTACGGGGGCCAGAACACTGAAGCTTTCTTT
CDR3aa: CASSYGGQNTEAFF

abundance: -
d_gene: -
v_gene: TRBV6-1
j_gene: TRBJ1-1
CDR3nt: TGTGCCAGCAGTGAAGGACAGGTGAACACTGAAGCTTTCTTT
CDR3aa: CASSEGQVNTEAFF

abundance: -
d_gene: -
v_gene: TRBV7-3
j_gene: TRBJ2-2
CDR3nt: TGTGCCAGCAGCCTACACACCGGGGAGCTGTTTTTT
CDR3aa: CASSLHTGELFF

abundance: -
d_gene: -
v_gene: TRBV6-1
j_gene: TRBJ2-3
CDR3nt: TGTGCCAGCAGTGAAGCGCCTAGATCAGATACGCAGTATTTT
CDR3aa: CASSEAPRSDTQYF

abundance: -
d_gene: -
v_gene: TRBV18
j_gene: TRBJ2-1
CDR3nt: TGTGCCAGCTCACCACCGGGGGGAAGCTCCTACAATGAGCAGTTCTTC
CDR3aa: CASSPPGGSSYNEQFF

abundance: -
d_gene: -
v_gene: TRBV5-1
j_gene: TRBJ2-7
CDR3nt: TGCGCCAGCAGCTTGGTATGGCAGGGGTACGAGCAGTACTTC
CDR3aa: CASSLVWQGYEQYF

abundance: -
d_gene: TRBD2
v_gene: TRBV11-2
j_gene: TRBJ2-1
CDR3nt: TGTGCCAGCAGCTTAGGACTAGCGGGAGTTGAGCAGTTCTTC
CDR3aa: CASSLGLAGVEQFF

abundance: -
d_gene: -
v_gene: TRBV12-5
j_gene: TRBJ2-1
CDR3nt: TGTGCTAGTGGTTTGAGGGTCGGGGAGTCCTACAATGAGCAGTTCTTC
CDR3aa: CASGLRVGESYNEQFF

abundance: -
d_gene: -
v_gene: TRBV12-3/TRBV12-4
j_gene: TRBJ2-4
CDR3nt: TGTGCCAGCAGTTTTGGAGACCAATCAATTCAGTACTTC
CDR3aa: CASSFGDQSIQYF

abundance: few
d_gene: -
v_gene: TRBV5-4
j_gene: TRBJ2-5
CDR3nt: TGTGCCAGCAGCTTGTCCGGAGGGTCCCAAGAGACCCAGTACTTC
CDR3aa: CASSLSGGSQETQYF

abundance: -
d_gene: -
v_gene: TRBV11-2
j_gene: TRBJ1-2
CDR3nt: TGTGCCAGCAGCTCCCAAGGAGCTAACTATGGCTACACCTTC
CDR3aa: CASSSQGANYGYTF

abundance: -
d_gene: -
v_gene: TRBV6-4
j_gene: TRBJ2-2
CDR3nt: TGTGCCAGCAGTCCACAGGACACCGGGGAGCTGTTTTTT
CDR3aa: CASSPQDTGELFF

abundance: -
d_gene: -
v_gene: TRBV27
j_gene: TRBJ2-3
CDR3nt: TGTGGAGTGAGAGACAGACCAGGGGGCACAGATACGCAGTATTTT
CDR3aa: CGVRDRPGGTDTQYF

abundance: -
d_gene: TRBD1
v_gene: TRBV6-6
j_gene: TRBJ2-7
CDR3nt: TGTGCCAGCAGTTCACCCGGGACAGGGGGCCGCGAGCAGTACTTC
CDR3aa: CASSSPGTGGREQYF

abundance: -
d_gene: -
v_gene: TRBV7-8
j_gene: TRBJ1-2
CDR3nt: TGTGCCAGCAGCTTAGCTCCAGGGACAGGCTACACCTTC
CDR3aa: CASSLAPGTGYTF

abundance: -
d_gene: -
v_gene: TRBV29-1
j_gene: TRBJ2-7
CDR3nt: TGCAGCGTTGTCCAGGGGCACGAGCAGTACTTC
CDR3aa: CSVVQGHEQYF